A selection of T cell receptor beta chains follows, all from one sample in a study of chemoradiotherapy in HPV16-positive cancers. The assay was immunoSEQ multiplex PCR, and TCRdb's table has in-frame clones only and misses some. This table has more than 9,500 clones, around 89% appearing once. This specimen was acquired from a patient who underwent chemoradiotherapy. These receptors were collected from a human donor with HPV-associated anogenital cancer. The CDR3 runs from the conserved cysteine through the conserved F or W. Fields, in order: J gene, V gene, CDR3 protein.

J gene: TRBJ2-1
V gene: TRBV27
CDR3 protein: CASSAGLAGYNEQFF

J gene: TRBJ2-1
V gene: TRBV21-1
CDR3 protein: CASSKYQRGDNEQFF

J gene: TRBJ2-7
V gene: TRBV18
CDR3 protein: CASSPSGRGVKRDEQYF

J gene: TRBJ2-2
V gene: TRBV18
CDR3 protein: CASSSFPGAFTGELFF

J gene: TRBJ2-1
V gene: TRBV6-4
CDR3 protein: CASSRGTSGLNEQFF

J gene: TRBJ2-3
V gene: TRBV6-4
CDR3 protein: CASSDKSTDTQYF

J gene: TRBJ1-1
V gene: TRBV11-3
CDR3 protein: CASSTGQGNTEAFF

J gene: TRBJ2-3
V gene: TRBV25-1
CDR3 protein: CASSLAFSSTDTQYF

J gene: TRBJ1-1
V gene: TRBV5-1
CDR3 protein: CASRPPARESEAFF

J gene: TRBJ1-2
V gene: TRBV6-5
CDR3 protein: CASRGTAYGYTF

J gene: TRBJ2-1
V gene: TRBV2
CDR3 protein: CASFAGGPVEQFF

J gene: TRBJ1-1
V gene: TRBV7-8
CDR3 protein: CASSFDPNTEAFF

J gene: TRBJ2-7
V gene: TRBV6-5
CDR3 protein: CASSYIDPGGSYEQYF

J gene: TRBJ1-2
V gene: TRBV30
CDR3 protein: CAWSRFGLTF

J gene: TRBJ2-7
V gene: TRBV6-5
CDR3 protein: CASSRGQIHEQYF

J gene: TRBJ1-2
V gene: TRBV6-6
CDR3 protein: CASSPRGQGYGYTF

J gene: TRBJ2-7
V gene: TRBV11-2
CDR3 protein: CASSSLTYEQYF

J gene: TRBJ1-5
V gene: TRBV5-7
CDR3 protein: CASSLVVAQPQHF

J gene: TRBJ1-5
V gene: TRBV6-5
CDR3 protein: CASSYLGDRDTQHF

J gene: TRBJ2-3
V gene: TRBV2
CDR3 protein: CASRGTSGERTDTQYF

J gene: TRBJ2-7
V gene: TRBV5-4
CDR3 protein: CASSWEREGAEQYF

J gene: TRBJ1-2
V gene: TRBV2
CDR3 protein: CASSGRPDYGYTF

J gene: TRBJ2-1
V gene: TRBV11-3
CDR3 protein: CASSLDLESVYNEQFF

J gene: TRBJ1-4
V gene: TRBV5-1
CDR3 protein: CASSVGQLTEKLFF

J gene: TRBJ2-1
V gene: TRBV7-8
CDR3 protein: CASNRDWNYNEQFF

J gene: TRBJ1-1
V gene: TRBV9
CDR3 protein: CASSAHMNTEAFF

J gene: TRBJ2-7
V gene: TRBV5-1
CDR3 protein: CASSLGAGSEQYF

J gene: TRBJ2-2
V gene: TRBV7-2
CDR3 protein: CASSSRQNTGELFF

J gene: TRBJ1-5
V gene: TRBV6-5
CDR3 protein: CASSPVAAQPQHF

J gene: TRBJ1-5
V gene: TRBV7-2
CDR3 protein: CASSDRRPALPNQPQHF

J gene: TRBJ2-3
V gene: TRBV19
CDR3 protein: CASTLGLLTDTQYF